The sequence of this T cell receptor (beta chain) was determined in a study of human T cells and chemical hapten exposure. TCRdb fed the RACE reads into MiXCR, producing one record per CDR3 protein. The table lists about 34,000 distinct CDR3 sequences, roughly 5% of them singletons, with more than 10% in the top ten. The V segment lost 8 bases and the J segment 1 base; nucleotides outside the gene matches: 4. This CDR3 comprises 13 residues. Time point given: healthy volunteer bleed at 6 weeks. Someone pulled total RNA out of unfractionated whole blood. In its sample, this clonotype was seen many times.

What was sequenced was whole blood. This clonotype originated in a human donor in good health. Some clones in this sample may be carry-over from other donors' samples. The V and J genes are TRBV12-3 or TRBV12-4 and TRBJ1-1; 7 positions agree with TRBD1. DNA for the CDR3: TGTGCCAGCTCGGGACAGACGAACACTGAAGCTTTCTTT. This translates into CASSGQTNTEAFF.